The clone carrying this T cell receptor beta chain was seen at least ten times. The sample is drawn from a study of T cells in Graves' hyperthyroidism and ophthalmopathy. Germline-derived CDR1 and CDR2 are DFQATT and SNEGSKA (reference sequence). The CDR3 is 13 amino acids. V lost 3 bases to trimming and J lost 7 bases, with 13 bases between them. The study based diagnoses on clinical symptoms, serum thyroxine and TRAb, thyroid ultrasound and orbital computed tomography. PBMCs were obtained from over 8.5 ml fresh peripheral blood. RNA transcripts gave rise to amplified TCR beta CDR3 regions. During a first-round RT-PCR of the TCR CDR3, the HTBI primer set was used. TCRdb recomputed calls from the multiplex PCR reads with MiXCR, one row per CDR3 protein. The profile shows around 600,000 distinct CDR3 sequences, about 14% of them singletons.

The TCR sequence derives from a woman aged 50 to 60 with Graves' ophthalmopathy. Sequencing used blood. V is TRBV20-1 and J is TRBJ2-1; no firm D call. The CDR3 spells CSASALELNEQFF. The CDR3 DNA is TGCAGTGCTAGCGCCCTTGAGTTAAATGAGCAGTTCTTC.